The present T cell receptor (beta chain) was sequenced within a study of T cells in Graves' hyperthyroidism and ophthalmopathy. Findings and caveats of the study: The model identified upcoming ophthalmopathy a median approximately six months ahead of onset.

As for this clonotype: Its antigen is undetermined. This sequence may be a read error, since a much larger clone differs from it by one base.

Amplification of TCR beta CDR3 regions used RNA as the template. During a first-round RT-PCR of the TCR CDR3, the HTBI primer set was used. TCRdb redid the calling of the multiplex PCR reads with MiXCR, one entry per CDR3 protein. This sample has 550,000 to 650,000 distinct CDR3 sequences; approximately 15% occur once, and the top ten carry roughly 5.5%. Newly diagnosed hyperthyroidism patients aged 18 to 65 years had disease lasting under 2 months. On the basis of clinical symptoms, serum thyroxine and TRAb, thyroid ultrasound and orbital computed tomography, diagnoses were made. This sequence was found in a woman aged 30 to 39 with Graves' hyperthyroidism that later progressed to Graves' ophthalmopathy. The sequencing sample was made of blood.

CDR3 nucleotides: TGTGCCAGCAGCCACCGGGAGGTGGACAATGAGCAGTTCTTC. This translates into CASSHREVDNEQFF. The J gene is TRBJ2-1, the V gene TRBV3-1; 7 bases fit TRBD2. The CDR3 extends over 14 amino acids. Looked up from germline, CDR1 is LGHDT and CDR2 is YNNKEL (reference sequence). The ends lost 3 bases at V and 5 bases at J; junction bases unmatched: 4.